Listed below are T cell receptor beta chains from one sample, sequenced in a study of T cell repertoires in cytomegalovirus infection. TCRdb reanalysed the reads using MiXCR and keeps one entry per CDR3 protein. The table lists 100,000 or so distinct CDR3 sequences, about 25% of them singletons. The sequencing sample was made of CD8+ T cells from PBMCs. These receptors were taken from a human donor in good health (CMV status not recorded). Some clones in this sample may be carry-over from other donors' samples. The CDR3 runs from the conserved cysteine through the conserved F or W. The D gene is left open where the match is weak. Clone sizes are given selectively: once, few, many, or a class where the clone is expanded.

d_gene,v_gene,j_gene,abundance,CDR3nt,CDR3aa
.,TRBV20-1,TRBJ2-3,.,TGCAGTGCTAGCCCCCTCGGGGGCAAAAGCACAGATACGCAGTATTTT,CSASPLGGKSTDTQYF
.,TRBV6-2/TRBV6-3,TRBJ2-7,many,TGTGCCAGCAACGACATGGGTGGGGCCTACGAGCAGTACTTC,CASNDMGGAYEQYF
TRBD1,TRBV7-9,TRBJ2-3,many,TGTGCCAGCAGTGGGACAGGGGAGGCAGATACGCAGTATTTT,CASSGTGEADTQYF
TRBD1,TRBV7-9,TRBJ2-1,.,TGTGCCAGCAGCTCACAGGGGATTGAGCAGTTCTTC,CASSSQGIEQFF
.,TRBV29-1,TRBJ2-7,.,TGCAGCGTTGAATACGGATCCCCCTACGAGCAGTACTTC,CSVEYGSPYEQYF
.,TRBV12-3/TRBV12-4,TRBJ2-1,few,TGTGCCAGCACCCAACTCCAGGGCTCCCTAGTCGTATACAATGAGCAGTTCTTC,CASTQLQGSLVVYNEQFF
TRBD2,TRBV7-6,TRBJ2-1,many,TGTGCCAGCAGCTTAGGGTCTAGCGGGAATCCTTCCTACAATGAGCAGTTCTTC,CASSLGSSGNPSYNEQFF
TRBD1,TRBV7-9,TRBJ1-1,.,TGTGCCAGCAGCTTCAAGCAGGGGGCCGCTGAAGCTTTCTTT,CASSFKQGAAEAFF
.,TRBV5-6,TRBJ2-7,.,TGTGCCAGCAGCTTGGGGTGGGGGGGCTACAATGAGCAGTACTTC,CASSLGWGGYNEQYF
.,TRBV7-9,TRBJ2-1,.,TGTGCCAGCAGATCCAAGCCAGGACGGATACAACCTGAGCAGTTCTTC,CASRSKPGRIQPEQFF
TRBD1,TRBV6-2/TRBV6-3,TRBJ1-5,.,TGTGCCAGCAGGATGGGACAGGGCTATCAGCCCCAGCATTTT,CASRMGQGYQPQHF
TRBD1,TRBV7-2,TRBJ2-1,many,TGTGCCAGCAGCGACGGACAGGGGGCATACAATGAGCAGTTCTTC,CASSDGQGAYNEQFF
.,TRBV13,TRBJ2-4,.,TGTGCCAGCAGCTTAACAGGGAATTCGGAAAACATTCAGTACTTC,CASSLTGNSENIQYF
TRBD1,TRBV6-8,TRBJ2-5,.,TGTGCCAGCAGACCCTTGCCGGGACAGGGGACCCAAGAGACCCAGTACTTC,CASRPLPGQGTQETQYF
TRBD2,TRBV19,TRBJ2-1,.,TGTGCCAGTAGTTTCAGCGGGAGTTCGAATAATGAGCAGTTCTTC,CASSFSGSSNNEQFF
TRBD1,TRBV2,TRBJ2-5,few,TGTGCCAGCAAGGGGACAGGGAGTGTCGAAGAGACCCAGTACTTC,CASKGTGSVEETQYF
.,TRBV6-5,TRBJ1-2,few,TGTGCCAGCAGTTACTCGAGGTCAGGCTGGCGTGGCTACACCTTC,CASSYSRSGWRGYTF
TRBD1,TRBV7-2,TRBJ2-5,many,TGTGCCAGCAGCTTGGACAGGGGTCTGGAGACCCAGTACTTC,CASSLDRGLETQYF
.,TRBV10-2,TRBJ1-2,medium-sized,TGCGCCAGCAGTGCTATAGGACAGAGGAGAGGTCCTAACTATGGCTACACCTTC,CASSAIGQRRGPNYGYTF
.,TRBV11-2,TRBJ2-1,few,TGTGCCAGCAGCCCAGATCAAGCGGTAGGCAGCCTAAAGCAGTTCTTC,CASSPDQAVGSLKQFF